These T cell receptor beta chains were read from a single sample in a study of blood T cell repertoires in COVID-19. Profiling relied on immunoSEQ multiplex PCR, and the TCRdb table lists in-frame clones only, not all of them. The data hold approximately 530,000 clones, with roughly nine tenths observed a single time. Sequenced input: peripheral blood. The receptors come from a woman in her fifties or sixties with COVID-19, enrolled during active disease. The CDR3 runs from the conserved cysteine through the conserved F or W. A D gene is named only where the DNA matches it firmly. Not every row has a clone size; where given, it reads once, few, many or a size class.

D: TRBD1
J: TRBJ1-2
size: NA
V: TRBV7-9
DNA: TGTGCCAGCAGCCCGGGACAGGGATTCGAGAATGGCTACACCTTC
CDR3: CASSPGQGFENGYTF

D: NA
J: TRBJ2-7
size: NA
V: TRBV27
DNA: TGTGCCAGCAGTTTAGGGCAGCGGGACGAGCAGTACTTC
CDR3: CASSLGQRDEQYF

D: TRBD1
J: TRBJ1-1
size: NA
V: TRBV6-5
DNA: TGTGCCAGCATACGGACAGGGCAGACTGAAGCTTTCTTT
CDR3: CASIRTGQTEAFF

D: NA
J: TRBJ1-5
size: NA
V: TRBV12-3/TRBV12-4
DNA: TGTGCCAGCAGTTTATCTTTAGAGCCCCAGCATTTT
CDR3: CASSLSLEPQHF

D: NA
J: TRBJ1-4
size: NA
V: TRBV6-2/TRBV6-3
DNA: TGTGCCAGCAGTTCTCGTCAGTTCGCAACTAATGAAAAACTGTTTTTT
CDR3: CASSSRQFATNEKLFF

D: TRBD2
J: TRBJ2-1
size: NA
V: TRBV13
DNA: TGTGCCAGCAGTTTGGGACTAGCGGGAAACAATGAGCAGTTCTTC
CDR3: CASSLGLAGNNEQFF

D: TRBD1
J: TRBJ1-2
size: NA
V: TRBV5-1
DNA: TGCGCCAGCAGCTTTGACAGGGGGGAAAACTATGGCTACACCTTC
CDR3: CASSFDRGENYGYTF

D: NA
J: TRBJ2-2
size: NA
V: TRBV7-9
DNA: TGTGCCAGCAGCTCCAGGGGGGACCCGGTTGGAGGGGAGCTGTTTTTT
CDR3: CASSSRGDPVGGELFF

D: TRBD1
J: TRBJ1-6
size: NA
V: TRBV2
DNA: TGTGCCAGCAGTGAAGAGGGGACAGGGGTGAATTCACCCCTCCACTTT
CDR3: CASSEEGTGVNSPLHF

D: NA
J: TRBJ2-1
size: NA
V: TRBV11-3
DNA: TGTGCCAGCAGCAGCGGGCCTCGCGAGCAGTTCTTC
CDR3: CASSSGPREQFF

D: NA
J: TRBJ1-1
size: NA
V: TRBV5-1
DNA: TGCGCCAGCAGCTTAGGGGTGAACACTGAAGCTTTCTTT
CDR3: CASSLGVNTEAFF

D: TRBD1
J: TRBJ1-2
size: once
V: TRBV12-3/TRBV12-4
DNA: TGTGCCAGCAGTGGCGAGGGACAGAGCTACACCTTC
CDR3: CASSGEGQSYTF

D: NA
J: TRBJ2-2
size: once
V: TRBV19
DNA: TGTGCCAGTAGTATAGTTCTACTAGGCGGGGAGCTGTTTTTT
CDR3: CASSIVLLGGELFF

D: NA
J: TRBJ1-4
size: NA
V: TRBV28
DNA: TGTGCCAGCAGCACCGCACCCGCCGGCGGCGAAAAACTGTTTTTT
CDR3: CASSTAPAGGEKLFF

D: TRBD1
J: TRBJ1-2
size: NA
V: TRBV2
DNA: TGTGCCCTGGACAGGGCTCTTAACTATGGCTACACCTTC
CDR3: CALDRALNYGYTF

D: NA
J: TRBJ1-1
size: NA
V: TRBV30
DNA: TGTGCCGGGAAGAGACAGCGCGACACTGAAGCTTTCTTT
CDR3: CAGKRQRDTEAFF

D: TRBD1
J: TRBJ2-7
size: NA
V: TRBV6-5
DNA: TGTGCCAGCAGCCGAGACAGGGGCTCCTACGAGCAGTACTTC
CDR3: CASSRDRGSYEQYF

D: NA
J: TRBJ1-5
size: NA
V: TRBV4-1
DNA: TGCGCCAGCAGCCAAGATAAGGTGGGGGGGAGCAATCAGCCCCAGCATTTT
CDR3: CASSQDKVGGSNQPQHF

D: TRBD1
J: TRBJ2-7
size: NA
V: TRBV7-9
DNA: TGTGCCAGCAGCCCCGGGACAGGGAACCACGAGCAGTACTTC
CDR3: CASSPGTGNHEQYF

D: TRBD2
J: TRBJ2-3
size: NA
V: TRBV9
DNA: TGTGCCAGCAGCGTAGCTGATAGCGGGGAGGAATATACGCAGTATTTT
CDR3: CASSVADSGEEYTQYF

D: TRBD2
J: TRBJ2-3
size: NA
V: TRBV4-1
DNA: TGCGCCAGCAGCCAAGATTCCCTAGCGGGGCCCACCACAGATACGCAGTATTTT
CDR3: CASSQDSLAGPTTDTQYF

D: NA
J: TRBJ2-4
size: NA
V: TRBV9
DNA: TGTGCCAGCAGCGACCCCCAGGGGGAGGACATTCAGTACTTC
CDR3: CASSDPQGEDIQYF

D: TRBD1
J: TRBJ2-7
size: NA
V: TRBV5-6
DNA: TGTGCCAGCAGCTCGGGACAGGGCTGGTACGAGCAGTACTTC
CDR3: CASSSGQGWYEQYF

D: NA
J: TRBJ1-4
size: NA
V: TRBV9
DNA: TGTGCCAGCAGCGTAGCTGCAGGGGTCGGGGAAAAACTGTTTTTT
CDR3: CASSVAAGVGEKLFF

D: NA
J: TRBJ1-1
size: NA
V: TRBV5-4
DNA: TGTGCCAGCAGCGCGACAGTGAACACTGAAGCTTTCTTT
CDR3: CASSATVNTEAFF

D: NA
J: TRBJ1-2
size: NA
V: TRBV30
DNA: TGTGCCTGGAGTCGCGAACCGGGATATAACTATGGCTACACCTTC
CDR3: CAWSREPGYNYGYTF

D: NA
J: TRBJ1-4
size: NA
V: TRBV19
DNA: TGTGCCAGTAGTACCCATCTAGGAGGGGCGTATGAAAAACTGTTTTTT
CDR3: CASSTHLGGAYEKLFF

D: NA
J: TRBJ2-3
size: NA
V: TRBV27
DNA: TGTGCCAGCAGTTTAATCAGGGGCACAGATACGCAGTATTTT
CDR3: CASSLIRGTDTQYF

D: NA
J: TRBJ1-1
size: NA
V: TRBV2
DNA: TGTGCCAGCAGTGAATTTGGCCAAGCTTTCTTT
CDR3: CASSEFGQAFF

D: TRBD1
J: TRBJ2-5
size: once
V: TRBV29-1
DNA: TGCAGCGTTATACAGGGGGGCACAGAGACCCAGTACTTC
CDR3: CSVIQGGTETQYF

D: NA
J: TRBJ2-3
size: NA
V: TRBV11-3
DNA: TGTGCCAGCAGCTCTAGTCGGGGCACAGATACGCAGTATTTT
CDR3: CASSSSRGTDTQYF

D: NA
J: TRBJ2-3
size: NA
V: TRBV6-5
DNA: TGTGCCAGCAGAAAGCGGACTATCACAGATACGCAGTATTTT
CDR3: CASRKRTITDTQYF

D: TRBD2
J: TRBJ2-1
size: NA
V: TRBV11-2
DNA: TGTGCCAGCAGCCCACTAGCGGACTCCTACAATGAGCAGTTCTTC
CDR3: CASSPLADSYNEQFF

D: NA
J: TRBJ1-3
size: NA
V: TRBV3-1/TRBV3-2
DNA: TGTGCCAGCAGCCAAGGGGGAGTCTCTGGAAACACCATATATTTT
CDR3: CASSQGGVSGNTIYF

D: TRBD2
J: TRBJ2-1
size: NA
V: TRBV5-4
DNA: TGTGCCAGCAGCCCTACCCCTAGCGGGGGGGACTCCTACAATGAGCAGTTCTTC
CDR3: CASSPTPSGGDSYNEQFF

D: NA
J: TRBJ1-1
size: NA
V: TRBV10-1
DNA: TGCGCCAGCAGCGTCAGGGGAAACACTGAAGCTTTCTTT
CDR3: CASSVRGNTEAFF

D: NA
J: TRBJ1-6
size: NA
V: TRBV28
DNA: TGTGCCAGCAGTTTGACAGCGATGAATTCACCCCTCCACTTT
CDR3: CASSLTAMNSPLHF

D: TRBD1
J: TRBJ2-3
size: NA
V: TRBV5-1
DNA: TGCGCCAGCAGCCTACTGGGACAGGGGGCAGATACGCAGTATTTT
CDR3: CASSLLGQGADTQYF

D: NA
J: TRBJ1-3
size: few
V: TRBV9
DNA: TGTGCCAGCAGCGGTGGCGGGGGAAACACCATATATTTT
CDR3: CASSGGGGNTIYF

D: NA
J: TRBJ1-3
size: NA
V: TRBV28
DNA: TGTGCCAGCAGTTTCATTAGCTCTGGAAACACCATATATTTT
CDR3: CASSFISSGNTIYF

D: TRBD1
J: TRBJ2-7
size: NA
V: TRBV11-2
DNA: TGTGCCAGCAGCCGTGGGGCAGGGGGCAACGAGCAGTACTTC
CDR3: CASSRGAGGNEQYF

D: TRBD1
J: TRBJ1-2
size: NA
V: TRBV5-1
DNA: TGCGCCAGCAGCATGGGACAGCTCTCTAACTATGGCTACACCTTC
CDR3: CASSMGQLSNYGYTF

D: NA
J: TRBJ2-2
size: NA
V: TRBV19
DNA: TGTGCCGCCCGTGGGGGGGGGCGGCCCACCGGGGAGCTGTTTTTT
CDR3: CAARGGGRPTGELFF

D: NA
J: TRBJ2-6
size: NA
V: TRBV27
DNA: TGTGCCAGCAGGGCCTCTGGGGCCAACGTCCTGACTTTC
CDR3: CASRASGANVLTF

D: TRBD1
J: TRBJ1-4
size: NA
V: TRBV5-5
DNA: TGTGCCAGCAGCCTGTGGGACAGGGGGCCTCTTGAAAAACTGTTTTTT
CDR3: CASSLWDRGPLEKLFF

D: NA
J: TRBJ1-2
size: once
V: TRBV4-2
DNA: TGTGCCAGCAGCCAAACTGGACAGATCGATGGCTACACCTTC
CDR3: CASSQTGQIDGYTF

D: TRBD2
J: TRBJ2-1
size: few
V: TRBV6-2/TRBV6-3
DNA: TGTGCCAGCAGCCCCTTCGGGGGGGCCACTCATGAGCAGTTCTTC
CDR3: CASSPFGGATHEQFF

D: TRBD1
J: TRBJ1-1
size: NA
V: TRBV5-4
DNA: TGTGCCAGCAGCTTGATGGGGACAGGCGGGAACACTGAAGCTTTCTTT
CDR3: CASSLMGTGGNTEAFF

D: NA
J: TRBJ1-2
size: NA
V: TRBV6-2/TRBV6-3
DNA: TGTGCCAGCAGTGACCCGGGCAGGGTGTATGGCTACACCTTC
CDR3: CASSDPGRVYGYTF